These 21 T cell receptor beta chains share one sample of origin, sequenced in a study of blood T cell repertoires in COVID-19. Method: immunoSEQ multiplex PCR; TCRdb's copy keeps in-frame clones and lacks some. Among 150,000 to 200,000 clones listed, 84% were seen once. The specimen was PBMCs or T cells enriched from blood (not recorded which). The origin of the receptors is a woman aged 25 to 39 who had been exposed to COVID-19.

This clone was seen a few times. The V and J genes are TRBV2 and TRBJ1-1, with D unresolved. Trimming shortened V by 4 bases and J by 10 bases, and 13 bases separated the two germline ends. This CDR3 has 12 amino acids. Germline CDR1 reads SNHLY; CDR2 reads FYNNEI. CDR3 coding DNA: TGTGCCAGCAGTGTTGGCCTCCGGGGAGCTTTCTTT. This encodes CASSVGLRGAFF. The full variable domain, rest sourced from reference TRBV2 and TRBJ1-1, is EPEVTQTPSHQVTQMGQEVILRCVPISNHLYFYWYRQILGQKVEFLVSFYNNEISEKSEIFDDQFSVERPDGSNFTLKIRSTKLEDSAMYFCASSVGLRGAFFGQGTRLTVV.

The CDR3 DNA follows: TGTGCCGCCAGGGTTATGAACACTGAAGCTTTCTTT. Protein sequence: CAARVMNTEAFF. The gene calls are TRBV12-3 or TRBV12-4 and TRBJ1-1, with D possibly matching TRBD1 (5 bases). This CDR3 is built from 12 residues. The V end was cut by 11 bases, the J end by 0 bases, with 10 bases between.

The chain uses TRBV5-4 and TRBJ1-1; D remains ambiguous. V lost 4 bases to trimming and J lost 1 base, with 14 bases between them. The CDR3 extends over 15 amino acids. CDR1 is SGHNT and CDR2 is YYREEE in the germline V gene (reference sequence). CDR3 nucleotides: TGTGCCAGCAGCCTGGACGGGTCGAGGAACACTGAAGCTTTCTTT. Protein product: CASSLDGSRNTEAFF.

V is TRBV19 and J is TRBJ1-2; D is uncertain. V was shortened by 0 bases and J by 8 bases, with 10 bases between the two germline ends. Germline V CDR1 and CDR2: LNHDA, SQIVND (reference sequence). The CDR3 loop spans 13 amino acids. The CDR3 here is CASSIEHRGGYTF. Here the CDR3 DNA reads TGTGCCAGTAGTATAGAGCACCGAGGGGGCTACACCTTC.

The chain's CDR3 is CASSLSRDRFYEQYF. CDR3 in DNA: TGTGCCAGCAGTTTATCGAGGGACAGGTTCTACGAGCAGTACTTC. The chain links TRBV27 to TRBJ2-7; 8 positions agree with TRBD1. CDR1 and CDR2 (germline): MNHEY, SMNVEV (reference sequence). The CDR3 covers 15 residues. V lost 0 bases, J lost 3 bases, and 4 bases stayed unmatched.

The rearrangement joins TRBV9 to TRBJ1-2; D may be TRBD1 (6 bases). CDR3 size: 16 residues. Per germline, CDR1 SGDLS and CDR2 YYNGEE. V lost 4 bases to trimming and J lost 6 bases, with 22 bases between them. The CDR3 coding sequence is TGTGCCAGCAGCCCCCCCGGGCAGGGGCGAGGTAATGGCTACACCTTC. It codes for CASSPPGQGRGNGYTF.

This chain connects TRBV7-9 to TRBJ1-6, with 7 bases fitting TRBD1. The CDR3 is 17 amino acids. The germline gives CDR1 SEHNR, CDR2 FQNEAQ (reference sequence). V trimming: 6 bases; J trimming: 9 bases; junction bases outside the gene matches: 17. CDR3 region: CASRRDRGRLRGSPLHF. The CDR3, as DNA: TGTGCCAGCAGGCGGGACAGAGGGCGTCTTAGGGGTTCACCCCTCCACTTT.

J is TRBJ1-2 and V is TRBV29-1; TRBD1 aligns across 7 bases. The V gene end was trimmed by 3 bases and the J gene end by 4 bases; junction bases not matched to a gene: 17. The CDR3 runs to 17 residues. CDR1 and CDR2 (germline): SQVTM, ANQGSEA. The CDR3 reads CSVEDPNPGQYPYGYTF. Written as DNA, the CDR3 is TGCAGCGTTGAGGACCCCAACCCGGGACAGTATCCCTATGGCTACACCTTC.

This chain uses TRBV3-1 (or the pseudogene TRBV3-2) with TRBJ2-7; 8 positions agree with TRBD1. Germline assignment: CDR1 LGHDT and CDR2 YNNKEL (reference sequence). The CDR3 is 14 residues long. J gave up 3 bases and V 3 bases, and 4 bases lay outside the gene matches. The DNA of the CDR3 is TGTGCCAGCAGCCATGGGACAGGTTACTACGAGCAGTACTTC. It codes for CASSHGTGYYEQYF.

This clone was counted between two and nine times. The J gene is TRBJ1-1, the V gene TRBV27; D ambiguous. Germline lookup yields CDR1 MNHEY and CDR2 SMNVEV (reference sequence). Between the trimmed V and J ends, which lost 3 bases and 8 bases, there was a span of 19 bases. This CDR3 has 15 amino acids. The CDR3 DNA follows: TGTGCCAGCAGTTTTTCCGGCAAGGAGGACCTAGAAGCTTTCTTT. Its protein is CASSFSGKEDLEAFF.

The chain carries TRBV5-4 and TRBJ1-3, with unresolved D. The CDR3 loop spans 16 amino acids. Germline-derived CDR1 and CDR2 are SGHNT and YYREEE (reference sequence). Trimming removed 4 bases from V and 0 bases from J, with 14 bases in between. DNA for the CDR3: TGTGCCAGCAGCCCATCTACCGGGTTCTCTGGAAACACCATATATTTT. Its translation: CASSPSTGFSGNTIYF. Full variable domain (missing parts from reference TRBV5-4 and TRBJ1-3): ETGVTQSPTHLIKTRGQQVTLRCSSQSGHNTVSWYQQALGQGPQFIFQYYREEENGRGNFPPRFSGLQFPNYSSELNVNALELDDSALYLCASSPSTGFSGNTIYFGEGSWLTVV.

The rearrangement joins TRBV11-2 to TRBJ1-4, with a tentative D call TRBD1 (5 bases). Germline-derived CDR1 and CDR2 are SGHAT and FQNNGV. The V and J ends lost 0 bases and 7 bases respectively, with 9 bases between them. The CDR3 has 14 amino acids. The CDR3 DNA reads TGTGCCAGCAGCTTAGATGGGGGGAGTGAAAAACTGTTTTTT. As protein: CASSLDGGSEKLFF. Full variable domain (remainder filled in from reference TRBV11-2 and TRBJ1-4): EAGVAQSPRYKIIEKRQSVAFWCNPISGHATLYWYQQILGQGPKLLIQFQNNGVVDDSQLPKDRFSAERLKGVDSTLKIQPAKLEDSAVYLCASSLDGGSEKLFFGSGTQLSVL.

V gene TRBV7-9 combines with J gene TRBJ1-2; D is unclear. In germline, CDR1 is SEHNR, CDR2 FQNEAQ (reference sequence). V dropped 3 bases and J dropped 0 bases, with 5 bases sitting between them. This CDR3 region has 13 residues. This CDR3 reads CASSFQTNYGYTF. CDR3 nucleotide sequence: TGTGCCAGCAGCTTTCAGACTAACTATGGCTACACCTTC. Supplemented by reference TRBV7-9 and TRBJ1-2, the full variable domain reads DTGVSQNPRHKITKRGQNVTFRCDPISEHNRLYWYRQTLGQGPEFLTYFQNEAQLEKSRLLSDRFSAERPKGSFSTLEIQRTEQGDSAMYLCASSFQTNYGYTFGSGTRLTVV.

CDR3 amino acids: CASDIRDRGGTQYF. The CDR3 bases are TGTGCCAGCGATATTCGGGACCGGGGGGGGACCCAGTACTTC. The chain combines TRBV7-8 with TRBJ2-5; 8 positions agree with TRBD2. Trimming took 8 bases from V and 7 from J; bases not matched to a gene: 12. The CDR3 contains 14 residues. Germline loops: CDR1 SGHVS, CDR2 FQNEAQ.

This chain connects TRBV5-1 to TRBJ1-2; 7 bases align to TRBD1. V was clipped by 1 base and J by 0 bases; unmatched bases: 3. The CDR3 consists of 15 residues. The germline gives CDR1 SGHRS, CDR2 YFSETQ. CDR3 residues: CASSLLGTANYGYTF. The CDR3, as DNA: TGCGCCAGCAGCTTGCTTGGGACAGCTAACTATGGCTACACCTTC.

The genes are TRBV5-1 and TRBJ2-7; 7 bases agree with TRBD2. CDR3 length: 13 amino acids. Germline CDR1 and CDR2: SGHRS and YFSETQ. The J segment lost 0 bases and the V segment lost 5 bases, leaving 2 bases of the junction unmatched. The CDR3 protein is CASSRGDSYEQYF. The CDR3 coding sequence is TGCGCCAGCAGTCGGGGGGACTCCTACGAGCAGTACTTC.

J is TRBJ2-7 and V is TRBV6-2 or TRBV6-3, with TRBD1 matching 9 bases. V was pared by 2 bases and J by 2 bases, with 7 bases of the junction left unmatched. This CDR3 contains 16 residues. CDR1 is MNHEY, CDR2 SVGEGT, per germline. CDR3 region: CASSYLRDRVPYEQYF. The CDR3 bases are TGTGCCAGCAGTTACCTGAGGGACAGGGTTCCCTACGAGCAGTACTTC.

The genes are TRBV7-2 and TRBJ1-2; D is undetermined. This CDR3 has 12 residues. Germline V lookup: CDR1 SGHTA, CDR2 FQGNSA. The V end was cut by 1 base, the J end by 8 bases, with 8 bases between. The chain's CDR3 is CASSLDSNGYTF. The CDR3 DNA follows: TGTGCCAGCAGCTTAGACTCCAACGGCTACACCTTC.

The rearrangement uses TRBV14 and TRBJ2-5; D not certain. The CDR3 loop spans 13 amino acids. The ends were cut back, 0 bases at V and 6 bases at J, with 8 bases in the middle. Per the germline V gene, CDR1 is SGHDN and CDR2 is FVKESK. The CDR3 DNA reads as TGTGCCAGCAGCCAAGATCCCCCCAAGACCCAGTACTTC. Protein: CASSQDPPKTQYF.

This clone was counted only a few times. The rearrangement joins TRBV5-4 to TRBJ2-5; 9 bases align to TRBD1. V lost 4 bases, J lost 3 bases, and 10 bases stayed unmatched. CDR3 length equals 16 residues. Germline V gives CDR1 SGHNT, CDR2 YYREEE (reference sequence). The CDR3 reads CASSPWARQGEETQYF. For the CDR3, the DNA is TGTGCCAGCAGCCCCTGGGCCCGACAGGGGGAAGAGACCCAGTACTTC.

V and J are TRBV7-9 and TRBJ2-3; 10 bases align to TRBD1. There are 14 residues in the CDR3. Germline loops: CDR1 SEHNR, CDR2 FQNEAQ (reference sequence). Trimming at V came to 5 bases and at J to 4 bases, leaving 3 bases not matched to a gene. DNA for the CDR3: TGTGCCAGCAGCGACAGGGGGCAGGCAGATACGCAGTATTTT. Amino acids: CASSDRGQADTQYF.